What follows are 27 T cell receptor beta chains derived from one specimen sequenced in a study of cytomegalovirus exposure and HLA in healthy donors. The PCR ran on 60 Vbeta and 13 Jbeta primers. Sequencing was performed with immunoSEQ multiplex PCR; in TCRdb, only in-frame clones are kept and a portion is missing. This table holds about 69,000 clones, 65% to 70% found once. Sequencing was performed on PBMCs. The origin of the receptors is a male donor in good health and CMV-seropositive.

This clone appeared a few times. Germline and junction disagree at one end, which may indicate a read error. The genes are TRBV7-9 and TRBJ2-7; possibly TRBD1 for D (6 bases). Germline-derived CDR1 and CDR2 are SEHNR and FQNEAQ (reference sequence). This CDR3 comprises 13 residues. This chain's CDR3 is CSSSSTGSYEQYF. The CDR3 nucleotides are TGTTCCAGCAGCTCCACAGGGAGTTACGAGCAGTACTTC.

This clone was counted only a few times. The V call is TRBV6-1, the J call TRBJ2-7; D possibly corresponds to TRBD1 (6 bases). Trimming shortened V by 6 bases and J by 5 bases, and 11 bases separated the two germline ends. There are 12 residues in the CDR3. The germline V gene has CDR1 MNHNS and CDR2 SASEGT. The CDR3 DNA reads as TGTGCCAGCAGGGCGACAGGAGACGAGCAGTACTTC. Residues: CASRATGDEQYF.

The chain recombines TRBV6-5 with TRBJ1-5; D ambiguous. V lost 2 bases to trimming and J lost 3 bases, with 5 bases between them. The CDR3 has 13 residues. Germline lookup yields CDR1 MNHEY and CDR2 SVGAGI. CDR3 nucleotides: TGTGCCAGCAGTTACCAAATCAATCAGCCCCAGCATTTT. This gives the protein CASSYQINQPQHF.

This clone was counted between two and nine times. Here the CDR3 reads CASSSKGARRETQYF. The CDR3 DNA is TGTGCCAGCAGTTCCAAGGGCGCCCGGAGGGAGACCCAGTACTTC. The chain couples TRBV6-5 to TRBJ2-5, with D perhaps TRBD2 (5 bases). CDR3 size: 15 residues. Trimming cost V 4 bases and J 5 bases, with 17 bases left between them. Germline CDR1 MNHEY, CDR2 SVGAGI.

The V and J genes are TRBV29-1 and TRBJ1-2; no clear D. V lost 7 bases to trimming and J lost 1 base, with 16 bases between them. The germline gives CDR1 SQVTM, CDR2 ANQGSEA. This CDR3 comprises 14 residues. In nucleotides, the CDR3 is TGCAGCGCTCGGTCTCCAGCGTATAACTATGGCTACACCTTC. This gives the protein CSARSPAYNYGYTF. Using reference TRBV29-1 and TRBJ1-2 for the parts outside the CDR3, the full variable domain is SAVISQKPSRDICQRGTSLTIQCQVDSQVTMMFWYRQQPGQSLTLIATANQGSEATYESGFVIDKFPISRPNLTFSTLTVSNMSPEDSSIYLCSARSPAYNYGYTFGSGTRLTVV.

The chain has TRBV19 and TRBJ1-5; no firm D call. The germline V gene encodes CDR1 LNHDA and CDR2 SQIVND (reference sequence). The V end lost 3 bases, the J end lost 0 bases, and 15 bases lay between the germline ends. The CDR3 totals 17 residues. CDR3: CASSMVFGGLSNQPQHF. The DNA of the CDR3 is TGTGCCAGTAGTATGGTTTTCGGAGGGCTTAGCAATCAGCCCCAGCATTTT.

In this sample, this clone is medium-sized (0.01 to 0.1%). The rearrangement joins TRBV6-6 to TRBJ2-3; TRBD1 aligns across 7 bases. This CDR3 spans 13 amino acids. Germline lookup yields CDR1 MNHNY and CDR2 SVGAGI (reference sequence). Germline trimming cut 5 bases from V and 4 bases from J; bases unmatched to any gene: 3. CDR3 in amino acids: CASSDRESDTQYF. CDR3 bases: TGTGCCAGCAGTGACAGGGAATCAGATACGCAGTATTTT.

The chain uses TRBV7-9 and TRBJ1-2, with 10 positions matching TRBD1. This CDR3 is built from 15 residues. CDR1 and CDR2 (germline): SEHNR, FQNEAQ (reference sequence). Trimming took 1 base from V and 8 from J; bases not matched to a gene: 7. CDR3 residues: CASSLVGDRGQGYTF. The CDR3 region has the DNA TGTGCCAGCAGCTTAGTAGGGGACAGGGGACAAGGCTACACCTTC.

The chain recombines TRBV10-2 with TRBJ1-3, with D unresolved. V shed 6 bases and J shed 2 bases, with 14 bases lying between them. Per the germline V gene, CDR1 is WSHSY and CDR2 is SAAADI. The CDR3 consists of 15 residues. The DNA of the CDR3 is TGCGCCAGCAGCGTTTCCGGGAGTACTGGAAACACCATATATTTT. Protein: CASSVSGSTGNTIYF.

The chain carries TRBV5-1 and TRBJ1-2, with TRBD1 matching 9 bases. From germline, CDR1 is SGHRS and CDR2 YFSETQ. Losses at the gene ends were 1 base for V and 7 bases for J; bases not matched to a gene: 5. The CDR3 totals 14 residues. This CDR3 reads CASSLTGQGGGYTF. CDR3 DNA: TGCGCCAGCAGCTTGACGGGACAGGGAGGTGGCTACACCTTC.

This clone was detected once. This rearrangement joins TRBV5-1 to TRBJ1-4, with 7 bases identical to TRBD1. This CDR3 comprises 15 residues. Trimming removed 0 bases from V and 8 bases from J; junction bases left unmatched: 7. The germline CDR1 and CDR2 sequences are SGHRS and YFSETQ. The chain's CDR3 is CASSLAGDRDEKLFF. Written as DNA, the CDR3 is TGCGCCAGCAGCTTGGCCGGAGACAGGGACGAAAAACTGTTTTTT.

The chain carries TRBV7-9 and TRBJ1-5; D gene unclear. The V end was cut by 0 bases, the J end by 2 bases, with 5 bases between. Germline V gives CDR1 SEHNR, CDR2 FQNEAQ (reference sequence). The CDR3 is made up of 14 amino acids. CDR3 sequence reads: CASSLAVGNQPQHF. The CDR3 DNA reads TGTGCCAGCAGCTTAGCGGTAGGCAATCAGCCCCAGCATTTT.

The V gene is TRBV25-1, the J gene TRBJ2-3; possible D gene TRBD1, 6 bases. Germline-derived CDR1 and CDR2 are MGHDK and SYGVNS. V gave up 8 bases and J gave up 4 bases, with 16 bases separating them. The CDR3 is 14 amino acids. The DNA for the CDR3 is TGTGCCAGCGGCAAACAGGGTTCCCCAGATACGCAGTATTTT. Amino acids: CASGKQGSPDTQYF.

This chain connects TRBV27 to TRBJ1-2; 7 bases are shared with TRBD1. The V gene's germline CDR1 is MNHEY and CDR2 SMNVEV (reference sequence). This CDR3 contains 16 residues. The J segment lost 7 bases and the V segment lost 5 bases, leaving 16 bases of the junction unmatched. The DNA of the CDR3 is TGTGCCAGCAGTCCCCGAGCGGGGGTGCAGGGGGGTGGCTACACCTTC. This translates into CASSPRAGVQGGGYTF.

This chain connects TRBV18 to TRBJ2-7, with TRBD1 matching 9 bases. Germline CDR1 and CDR2: KGHSH and LQKENI. V shed 6 bases and J 4 bases; nucleotides not matched to a gene: 7. This CDR3 has 14 amino acids. The CDR3 protein is CASSRQGEAYEQYF. In nucleotides, the CDR3 is TGTGCCAGCTCCCGACAGGGGGAAGCGTACGAGCAGTACTTC.

The chain is built from TRBV5-6 and TRBJ2-1; D is ambiguous. Germline V gene sequence: CDR1 SGHDT, CDR2 YYEEEE. This CDR3 has 13 residues. V lost 0 bases to trimming and J lost 4 bases, with 5 bases between them. CDR3 in amino acids: CASSLARYNEQFF. The CDR3, as DNA: TGTGCCAGCAGCTTGGCCAGGTACAATGAGCAGTTCTTC.

The chain is built from TRBV7-3 and TRBJ2-7; 9 nucleotides line up with TRBD2. The CDR3 runs 16 residues. Germline V gives CDR1 SGHTA, CDR2 FQGTGA. Losses at the gene ends were 4 bases for V and 6 bases for J; bases not matched to a gene: 13. The CDR3: CASSSTIAGVGCEQYF. CDR3 DNA sequence: TGTGCCAGCAGCTCGACAATAGCGGGAGTGGGCTGCGAGCAGTACTTC.

The rearrangement uses TRBV5-6 and TRBJ2-1; 8 nucleotides line up with TRBD1. The J segment lost 5 bases and the V segment lost 0 bases, leaving 7 bases of the junction unmatched. The CDR3 runs to 16 residues. CDR1 and CDR2 (germline): SGHDT, YYEEEE. CDR3 sequence: CASSLVAGTGDNEQFF. The CDR3 coding sequence is TGTGCCAGCAGCTTGGTCGCCGGGACAGGAGACAATGAGCAGTTCTTC.

The rearrangement links TRBV10-3 to TRBJ1-1, with D perhaps matching TRBD1 (5 bases). This CDR3 has 11 residues. V was trimmed by 4 bases and J by 10 bases, leaving 10 bases between them. The germline V gene has CDR1 ENHRY and CDR2 SYGVKD. DNA for the CDR3: TGTGCCATCAGTGGGGGTAGGGGAGCTTTCTTT. It is translated as CAISGGRGAFF.

J is TRBJ2-4 and V is TRBV30, with D tentatively TRBD1 (6 bases). The CDR3 has 13 amino acids. V was cut by 3 bases and J by 6 bases, with 12 bases left in between. The germline CDR1 and CDR2 sequences are GTSNPN and SVGIG (reference sequence). The CDR3 DNA reads as TGTGCCTGGAGGGTAGGGGGTTCAAACATTCAGTACTTC. This codes for CAWRVGGSNIQYF.

This chain connects TRBV6-5 to TRBJ1-2, with 7 bases lining up with TRBD1. CDR3 size: 12 residues. Losses at the gene ends were 8 bases for V and 7 bases for J; bases not matched to a gene: 7. Germline CDR1 and CDR2: MNHEY and SVGAGI. CDR3 DNA: TGTGCCAGCGCCGACAGGGTTTCTGGCTACACCTTC. It is translated as CASADRVSGYTF.

V gene TRBV7-9 combines with J gene TRBJ2-1; 9 bases align to TRBD1. CDR3 length: 17 residues. V shed 4 bases, J shed 4 bases, and the junction held 11 bases outside the gene matches. The germline V gene encodes CDR1 SEHNR and CDR2 FQNEAQ (reference sequence). Written as DNA, the CDR3 is TGTGCCAGCAGCTGGCAGCCGGGACAGGGAGATTACAATGAGCAGTTCTTC. Translated: CASSWQPGQGDYNEQFF.

This clone appeared a few times. V gene TRBV4-3 combines with J gene TRBJ1-5, with D uncertain. The V end lost 0 bases, the J end lost 2 bases, and 8 bases lay between the germline ends. The CDR3 is made up of 15 amino acids. Germline assignment: CDR1 LGHNA and CDR2 YSLEER. CDR3 bases: TGCGCCAGCAGCCAAGATTGGCAGGGCAATCAGCCCCAGCATTTT. Protein sequence: CASSQDWQGNQPQHF.

This clone has only a few counts. This chain joins TRBV11-2 and TRBJ2-1, with 10 nucleotides matching TRBD2. Trimming cost V 5 bases and J 8 bases; bases outside gene matches: 6. Germline V gene data show CDR1 as SGHAT and CDR2 as FQNNGV. The CDR3 sequence is 14 residues long. The DNA of the CDR3 is TGTGCCAGCAGCCCTCTAGCGGGAGATGATGAGCAGTTCTTC. Its protein product is CASSPLAGDDEQFF. The full variable domain, rest sourced from reference TRBV11-2 and TRBJ2-1, is EAGVAQSPRYKIIEKRQSVAFWCNPISGHATLYWYQQILGQGPKLLIQFQNNGVVDDSQLPKDRFSAERLKGVDSTLKIQPAKLEDSAVYLCASSPLAGDDEQFFGPGTRLTVL.

This clone was seen more than once but under ten times. The CDR3 DNA reads TGCGCCAGCAGCCAAGATCTATCAAACATTCAGTACTTC. Its translation is CASSQDLSNIQYF. The rearrangement links TRBV4-3 to TRBJ2-4; D is unclear. The germline gives CDR1 LGHNA, CDR2 YSLEER. Trimming stripped 0 bases from V and 6 bases from J, with 6 bases between. This CDR3 is 13 amino acids long.

A single count supports this clone. The V and J genes are TRBV4-2 and TRBJ2-3, with TRBD2 matching 8 bases. From germline, CDR1 is LGHNA and CDR2 YNFKEQ. With 0 bases clipped from V and 3 bases from J, the junction kept 2 bases outside the gene matches. The CDR3 is 15 residues long. CDR3 nucleotide sequence: TGTGCCAGCAGCCAAGACGAGCGGGGGACAGATACGCAGTATTTT. Translated, it gives CASSQDERGTDTQYF.

The rearrangement links TRBV5-1 to TRBJ2-5; 10 nucleotides match TRBD2. V trimming: 3 bases; J trimming: 4 bases; junction bases outside the gene matches: 9. The length of the CDR3 is 16 residues. The germline V gene encodes CDR1 SGHRS and CDR2 YFSETQ. CDR3 protein: CASSWAASGRGETQYF. DNA for the CDR3: TGCGCCAGCAGCTGGGCGGCTAGCGGGAGAGGAGAGACCCAGTACTTC. Variable domain in full (rest from reference TRBV5-1 and TRBJ2-5): KAGVTQTPRYLIKTRGQQVTLSCSPISGHRSVSWYQQTPGQGLQFLFEYFSETQRNKGNFPGRFSGRQFSNSRSEMNVSTLELGDSALYLCASSWAASGRGETQYFGPGTRLLVL.